This T cell receptor beta chain was obtained from a study of PD-L1 blockade in urothelial cancer. Study information: Every 3 weeks, patients received intravenous atezolizumab 1,200 mg, beginning 2014. Anywhere from 0 to 3 prior chemotherapy regimens had been received by patients. Blood analysis occurred 3 weeks (second dose) and 6 weeks after treatment start.

Here immunoSEQ multiplex PCR was the method, and the copy in TCRdb shows in-frame clones only, minus some. Of some 15,000 clones in the sample, roughly 90% are singletons; the top ten hold nearly 15%. Sampling of each patient yielded between 1 and 8 specimens, collected pretreatment and on-treatment. The CDR3 has 16 amino acids. Germline V gene lookup returns CDR1 MGHRA and CDR2 YSYEKL. V was pared by 0 bases and J by 9 bases, with 8 bases of the junction left unmatched. This specimen was PBMCs, taken around atezolizumab (anti-PD-L1) treatment. The gene calls are TRBV4-1 and TRBJ2-1; the match to TRBD2 covers 10 bases. This receptor was taken from a man in his 70s with urothelial cancer. CDR3 nucleotides: TGCGCCAGCAGCCAAGATCCACCAGCGGGGGGGATTGAGCAGTTCTTC. It translates to CASSQDPPAGGIEQFF.